Following are 15 T cell receptor beta chains from one sample sequenced in a study of technical replicates of blood from a few donors. Sequencing was performed with immunoSEQ multiplex PCR; in TCRdb, only in-frame clones are kept and a portion is missing. The sample consists of over 25,000 clones, approximately 94% of them appearing once. The sequenced sample was PBMCs. The source of these receptors is a human donor in good health. Some clones in this sample may be carry-over from other donors' samples.

The chain has TRBV5-1 and TRBJ1-2; D unclear. V shed 2 bases and J shed 3 bases, with 11 bases lying between them. Germline lookup yields CDR1 SGHRS and CDR2 YFSETQ. This CDR3 region has 14 residues. In nucleotides, the CDR3 is TGCGCCAGCAGCTTAGAACGACGGGACTATGGCTACACCTTC. Translation gives CASSLERRDYGYTF.

The chain combines TRBV29-1 with TRBJ2-7; 7 bases align to TRBD1. This CDR3 comprises 14 residues. J gave up 2 bases and V 6 bases, and 10 bases lay outside the gene matches. From germline, CDR1 is SQVTM and CDR2 ANQGSEA. The CDR3: CSVYVRDRTYEQYF. CDR3 DNA: TGCAGCGTGTACGTCCGGGACAGAACCTACGAGCAGTACTTC.

This chain connects TRBV6-5 to TRBJ1-6; 7 nucleotides agree with TRBD1. CDR3 size: 15 residues. With 7 bases clipped from V and 5 bases from J, the junction kept 8 bases outside the gene matches. Germline CDR1 reads MNHEY; CDR2 reads SVGAGI. This chain's CDR3 is CASKQRDSNNSPLHF. The DNA of the CDR3 is TGTGCCAGCAAGCAGAGGGACAGTAATAATTCACCCCTCCACTTT.

The rearrangement uses TRBV19 and TRBJ1-2, with TRBD1 matching over 8 bases. The CDR3 runs 12 residues. Germline V gene data show CDR1 as LNHDA and CDR2 as SQIVND (reference sequence). Trimming cost V 5 bases and J 8 bases; bases outside gene matches: 4. Here the CDR3 reads CASSAPGGGYTF. CDR3 nucleotides: TGTGCCAGTAGTGCCCCAGGGGGCGGCTACACCTTC.

The chain couples TRBV5-1 to TRBJ2-5, with D perhaps TRBD1 (6 bases). Germline CDR1 SGHRS, CDR2 YFSETQ. Trimming cost V 2 bases and J 0 bases, with 8 bases left between them. The length of the CDR3 is 14 residues. Written as DNA, the CDR3 is TGCGCCAGCAGCTTCGGACAGAACCAAGAGACCCAGTACTTC. It is translated as CASSFGQNQETQYF.

The chain carries TRBV6-1 and TRBJ2-1, with D maybe TRBD2 (5 bases). This CDR3 has 14 residues. Germline V gives CDR1 MNHNS, CDR2 SASEGT. Trimming shortened V by 5 bases and J by 0 bases, and 8 bases separated the two germline ends. The DNA for the CDR3 is TGTGCCAGCAGTCGGGGAAGCTCCTACAATGAGCAGTTCTTC. Its translation is CASSRGSSYNEQFF.

The rearrangement joins TRBV5-1 to TRBJ2-2, with 8 bases aligning to TRBD2. Germline V CDR1 and CDR2: SGHRS, YFSETQ. The V gene end was trimmed by 1 base and the J gene end by 5 bases; junction bases not matched to a gene: 1. The CDR3 has 14 residues. The CDR3 is CASSLREGTGELFF. CDR3 sequence (DNA): TGCGCCAGCAGCTTGCGGGAGGGAACCGGGGAGCTGTTTTTT.

The V and J genes are TRBV5-6 and TRBJ1-1; weak D call: TRBD1 (6 bases). The CDR3 runs 16 residues. Germline V CDR1 and CDR2: SGHDT, YYEEEE. V lost 1 base and J 4 bases, leaving 17 bases between the germline ends. The CDR3 loop is CASSLFWDTFSTEAFF. The CDR3 DNA sequence: TGTGCCAGCAGCTTGTTCTGGGACACCTTTAGCACTGAAGCTTTCTTT. Full variable domain (rest looked up from reference TRBV5-6 and TRBJ1-1): DAGVTQSPTHLIKTRGQQVTLRCSPKSGHDTVSWYQQALGQGPQFIFQYYEEEERQRGNFPDRFSGHQFPNYSSELNVNALLLGDSALYLCASSLFWDTFSTEAFFGQGTRLTVV.

This clone has just one count. The rearrangement uses TRBV15 and TRBJ1-6; perhaps TRBD1 as D (5 bases). The ends were cut back, 0 bases at V and 2 bases at J, with 14 bases in the middle. The CDR3 consists of 18 residues. CDR1 is LNHNV, CDR2 YYDKDF, per germline (reference sequence). The CDR3 region has the DNA TGTGCCACCAGCAGAGATTGGGGCAGTATAACCTATAATTCACCCCTCCACTTT. It is translated as CATSRDWGSITYNSPLHF. Full variable domain (outside the CDR3, taken from reference TRBV15 and TRBJ1-6): DAMVIQNPRYQVTQFGKPVTLSCSQTLNHNVMYWYQQKSSQAPKLLFHYYDKDFNNEADTPDNFQSRRPNTSFCFLDIRSPGLGDTAMYLCATSRDWGSITYNSPLHFGNGTRLTVT.

The chain uses TRBV30 and TRBJ2-7; a weak D match, TRBD2 (6 bases). The germline gives CDR1 GTSNPN, CDR2 SVGIG (reference sequence). The V gene lost 2 bases and the J gene lost 0 bases, with 14 bases spanning the gap. The CDR3 has 15 amino acids. This CDR3 is CAWSKGLLSSYEQYF. The CDR3 nucleotides read TGTGCCTGGAGTAAGGGACTGTTAAGCTCCTACGAGCAGTACTTC.

This chain links TRBV5-1 with TRBJ1-2; D possibly corresponds to TRBD1 (6 bases). This CDR3 spans 13 amino acids. V lost 4 bases and J 6 bases, leaving 13 bases between the germline ends. Germline CDR1 SGHRS, CDR2 YFSETQ. CDR3 nucleotide sequence: TGCGCCAGCAGCGTACAGGGTGGGGATGGCTACACCTTC. Translation gives CASSVQGGDGYTF.

This chain links TRBV6-5 with TRBJ1-5; TRBD1 might be the D (6 bases). The CDR3 consists of 15 residues. Germline assignment: CDR1 MNHEY and CDR2 SVGAGI. The germline V and J ends were trimmed by 3 bases and 1 base, with 10 bases remaining between them. The CDR3 sequence is CASSYDGGSNQPQHF. The CDR3 coding sequence is TGTGCCAGCAGTTATGATGGGGGCAGCAATCAGCCCCAGCATTTT.

The chain employs TRBV20-1 and TRBJ2-7, with D tentatively TRBD1 (6 bases). Germline V gene lookup returns CDR1 DFQATT and CDR2 SNEGSKA (reference sequence). This CDR3 contains 11 residues. The V and J ends lost 4 bases and 5 bases respectively, with 9 bases between them. CDR3 DNA sequence: TGCAGTGCTACAGGGGCTGACGAGCAGTACTTC. Its translation: CSATGADEQYF.

The table lists this clone with a count of one. Here the CDR3 reads CASTEGVNTGELFF. The CDR3 DNA reads TGCGCCAGCACCGAGGGAGTGAACACCGGGGAGCTGTTTTTT. The V call is TRBV10-1, the J call TRBJ2-2, with D possibly being TRBD2 (5 bases). Germline CDR1 and CDR2: WNHNN and SYGVQD (reference sequence). The V and J ends lost 7 bases and 1 base respectively, with 10 bases between them. This CDR3 has 14 residues.

This chain links TRBV5-1 with TRBJ2-7, with 7 bases aligning to TRBD1. The V and J ends lost 3 bases and 5 bases, in that order; junction bases with no gene match: 2. CDR1 SGHRS and CDR2 YFSETQ come from the germline V gene. The CDR3 is made up of 12 amino acids. CDR3 sequence (DNA): TGCGCCAGCAGCTCACAGGGGAACGAGCAGTACTTC. It translates to CASSSQGNEQYF.